This TCR beta chain was identified during a study of shared clonotypes between healthy human individuals. For sorted subsets, about 200 ng DNA per replicate equaled about 31,000 T cell genomes. Produced via immunoSEQ multiplex PCR; TCRdb's table is partial and in-frame only. There are around 2,000,000 clones in the sample; just under 95% occur only once, and about 1.1% lies in the top ten. Only CD45RO-negative cells positively selected for CCR7 counted as naive CD8 cells, so terminally differentiated effector memory CD45RA+ cells were excluded. Every donor was a Caucasian adult from Nashville, Tennessee. The table lists this clone with a count of one. The receptor comes from a man between 18 and 29 years old in good health. Sequencing input: naive CD8+ T cells sorted from blood.

The CDR3: CASSQAGGPEYNEQFF. CDR3 sequence (DNA): TGTGCCAGCAGCCAAGCGGGGGGGCCGGAGTACAATGAGCAGTTCTTC. V usage is TRBV4-2 and J usage is TRBJ2-1, with 8 bases identical to TRBD2. J was trimmed by 4 bases and V by 1 base; bases with no gene match: 6. In germline, CDR1 is LGHNA, CDR2 YNFKEQ. The CDR3 totals 16 residues.